This TCR beta chain was captured in a study of blood T cell repertoires in COVID-19 (dated by TCRdb to the early 2020s). About the study as a whole: Collaborator samples came from the United States, Italy and Spain and covered acute and convalescent phases of COVID-19. Sample metadata almost always included a de-identified subject ID, COVID-19 status, age in years and sex. Samples were obtained from the ongoing ImmuneRACE study (first 160 participants) and from 1,254 subjects provided by 6 global collaborators. A freely available public database, intended as a resource for researchers studying the immune response to SARS-CoV-2, is where the repertoires were released. The material from the prospective study consisted of cDNA or gDNA derived from T cells, B-cell-depleted T cells, or PBMCs. Where available, HLA class I and class II types were obtained from metadata supplied by the sample provider rather than from assay-based typing. Subjects who had been exposed to COVID-19, were actively infected with it, or had recovered from it provided the deeply sampled blood TCRbeta repertoires that made up the dataset. General findings and caveats noted by the study authors: Clinical and demographic metadata were provided uncurated, with the amount varying by source and participant.

Collaborating institutions collected whole blood in K2EDTA tubes following their own protocols. For TCRbeta analysis, collaborators shipped samples in one of three forms: frozen whole blood, isolated PBMCs, or DNA extracted from either of those sample types. In regard to this clone: No antigen is known for it. Per-base qualities were not stored, and no clone one base away is much larger.

At the junction V is shortened by 3 bases and J by 5 bases, with 10 bases in between. Looking up the germline V gene yields CDR1 MGHDK and CDR2 SYGVNS. The CDR3, cysteine through phenylalanine, is 13 amino acids long. Of all the DNA, just the CDR3 is kept, 39 bases in frame from base 1. The immunoSEQ Assay, a bias-controlled multiplex PCR, was used to amplify TCRbeta CDR3 regions from genomic DNA. Per the authors' processing: Nucleated cell counts per sample were estimated from amplification of reference gene primers within the assay. Sequence reads were collapsed and filtered to measure the absolute abundance of every unique TCRbeta CDR3 rearrangement. For each sample, productive Simpson clonality was calculated as the square root of Simpson's diversity index across productive rearrangements. In its TCRdb copy, this immuneACCESS table keeps in-frame sequences only and misses some clones. Where compared with another copy, unresolved V genes explain less than half of these, and the others have no known cause. The D gene and trimming were derived from the DNA, and the V and J assignments and clone size from that table. The sample table contains around 99,000 clones; only one count was recorded for around 79% of them. The ten largest clones add up to 15% to 20% of the sample.

The chain links TRBV25-1 with TRBJ1-2, with TRBD1 tentatively as D gene (6 bases match). Sequencing was performed on peripheral blood. This sequence originates from a woman older than 75 with active or convalescent COVID-19. DNA sequence: TGTGCCAGCAGTGACCCAGGGGCGTATGGCTACACCTTC. Its product reads: CASSDPGAYGYTF.